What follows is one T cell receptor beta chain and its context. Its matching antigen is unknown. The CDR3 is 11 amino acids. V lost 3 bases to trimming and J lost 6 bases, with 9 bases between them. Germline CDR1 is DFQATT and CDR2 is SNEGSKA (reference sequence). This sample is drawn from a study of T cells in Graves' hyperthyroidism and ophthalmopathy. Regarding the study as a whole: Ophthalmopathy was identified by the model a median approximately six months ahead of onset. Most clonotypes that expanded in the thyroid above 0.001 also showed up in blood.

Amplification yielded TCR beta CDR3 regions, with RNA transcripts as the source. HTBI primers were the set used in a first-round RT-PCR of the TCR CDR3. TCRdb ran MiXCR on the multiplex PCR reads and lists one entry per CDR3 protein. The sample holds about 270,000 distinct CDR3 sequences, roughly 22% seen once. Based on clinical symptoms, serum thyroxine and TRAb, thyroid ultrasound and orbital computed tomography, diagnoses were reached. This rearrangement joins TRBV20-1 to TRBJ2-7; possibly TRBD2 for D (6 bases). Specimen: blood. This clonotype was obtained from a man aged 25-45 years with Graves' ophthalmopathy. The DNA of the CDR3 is TGCAGTGCTAGGTGGGGGGTCGAGCAGTACTTC. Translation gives CSARWGVEQYF.